This TCR beta chain was captured in a study of CD8+CD57+ T cells in acquired aplastic anemia (dated by TCRdb to 2017 to 2018). Background for the entire study: DNA extracted from sorted CD4+ and CD8+ cells had a mean of roughly 3.4 ug, with a range of roughly 0.19 to 27.4 ug. CD8+CD57+ expansion was defined as frequency above the mean frequency observed in healthy subjects. What the authors observed across the whole study: Roughly 30 CD8+ CDR3 sequences were shared between patients and controls but appeared highly expressed in patients and within their immunodominant clones. CD8+ Simpson's diversity did not differ significantly between patients and healthy controls (P=0.060).

Patients chosen for sequencing had shown expansion of CD8+CD57+ cells by flow cytometry. Every patient had a diagnosis of severe acquired aplastic anemia based on International Study of Aplastic Anemia and Agranulocytosis and Camitta criteria. No patient had received any therapy when blood was sampled. In the study, sorted CD4+ and CD8+ blood T cells from patients with severe aplastic anemia and from healthy subjects underwent deep sequencing of TCR repertoires. Patients were enrolled in the USA under clinicaltrials.gov protocols 00001620, 01623167, 00001397, 00071045, 00081523 and 00961064. Ficoll-Paque density gradient centrifugation was used to isolate peripheral blood mononuclear cells. Before DNA extraction, CD4+ and CD8+ T cells were sorted with FACS or magnetic beads. Genomic DNA served as template for TCR beta VDJ combination and CDR3 sequence profiling. An Illumina HiSeq 2000 was used for TCR repertoire sequencing. The paper's data handling went like this. TRBV/TRBJ rearrangement plots, CDR3 size and DJ length profiles, and Simpson's diversity index were used to evaluate the repertoires. Whichever DNA sequence was most abundant in the deep sequencing data was defined as the immunodominant clone. CDR3 amino acid sequences were screened for sharing across subjects and compared with published repertoires and the VDJdb database. TCRdb took the public reads, trimmed them with fastp at Q25, ran MiXCR for clone calling and kept in-frame beta chains. Each record represents a unique CDR3 protein, reported with the most common genes and DNA among its rows. The V and J calls reflect TCRdb's pipeline rather than the authors' work. For this sample the table gives approximately 220,000 distinct CDR3 sequences, of which around 50% were detected only once. 20% of the sample comes from the top ten.

Looking up the germline V gene yields CDR1 KGHDR and CDR2 SFDVKD. The CDR3 runs 14 residues from the cysteine to the phenylalanine. This entry keeps only the CDR3 DNA: 42 bases, framed from base 1. Relative to germline, V is 5 bases shorter and J is 5 bases shorter, with 12 bases between their ends. Regarding this clonotype: The antigen it recognizes is unknown. No base quality information exists; no much larger clone differs at one position.

Sequenced input: sorted CD4+, CD8+, or CD8+CD57+ T cells (not recorded which) from PBMCs. This receptor chain uses TRBV24-1 and TRBJ1-5, with the D gene not confidently named. The clonotype comes from a human donor with aplastic anemia. For the CDR3, the sequence is CATSGTGEHQPQHF. The DNA sequence is TGTGCCACCAGTGGGACGGGAGAACATCAGCCCCAGCATTTT.